This T cell receptor beta chain stems from a study of post-analysis software for immune sequencing data. Study at large: Secondary progressive, relapsing-remitting and progressive-relapsing multiple sclerosis were among the included disease courses.

This clonotype was recorded a few times. Its antigen is still unknown. TCR beta cDNA libraries included unique molecular identifiers. There were 1 to 10 million T cells, and around 500,000 cDNA molecules came from them. TCRdb redid the calling of the PCR reads with MiXCR, one entry per CDR3 protein. Among hundreds of thousands of distinct CDR3 sequences, 30% were seen once, and the ten largest hold approximately 0.6%. The CDR3 extends over 15 amino acids. V lost 0 bases to trimming and J lost 2 bases, with 12 bases between them. Per germline, CDR1 SGDLS and CDR2 YYNGEE. General observations from the study: When the samples were clustered directly with F measure, those that had been prepared in the same batch showed strong co-clustering. Controls had significantly higher normalized Chao1 diversity than multiple sclerosis patients. Relative to controls, patients had about five TRBV segments at higher frequency, with TRBV5-6, TRBV5-1 and TRBV20-1 among these.

This receptor was identified in a girl under 18 with multiple sclerosis. V gene TRBV9 combines with J gene TRBJ2-7, with D tentatively TRBD1 (5 bases). Sequenced input: blood. The CDR3 nucleotides are TGTGCCAGCAGCGTAGTGCCGGCAGGGACCTACGAGCAGTACTTC. Translating it yields CASSVVPAGTYEQYF.